Each of the 8 T cell receptor beta chains below was sequenced from the same sample in a study of cytomegalovirus exposure and HLA in healthy donors. TCRdb's table, derived via immunoSEQ multiplex PCR, lists solely in-frame clones and lacks some. The data show approximately 160,000 clones, around 81% seen once. Sequenced material: PBMCs. The receptors derive from a man between 25 and 39 years old in good health and CMV-seropositive.

This clone was picked up a small number of times. V and J are TRBV7-3 and TRBJ2-1, with 11 bases fitting TRBD2. V shed 10 bases and J 2 bases; nucleotides not matched to a gene: 7. The CDR3 extends over 15 amino acids. CDR1 is SGHTA and CDR2 is FQGTGA in the germline V gene. CDR3 protein: CATQLAGGPYNEQFF. CDR3 bases: TGTGCCACCCAGCTAGCGGGGGGACCCTACAATGAGCAGTTCTTC.

The chain employs TRBV19 and TRBJ2-7; D is uncertain. CDR1 LNHDA and CDR2 SQIVND come from the germline V gene (reference sequence). V was cut by 4 bases and J by 0 bases, with 10 bases left in between. This CDR3 comprises 14 residues. CDR3 bases: TGTGCCAGTAGTAGCGGTGCGATCTCCTACGAGCAGTACTTC. Its translation: CASSSGAISYEQYF.

In its sample, this clone was seen a few times. This sequence joins TRBV13 and TRBJ1-1; 9 nucleotides agree with TRBD1. The germline CDR1 and CDR2 sequences are PRHDT and FYEKMQ (reference sequence). The CDR3 extends over 15 amino acids. The V segment lost 5 bases and the J segment 6 bases; nucleotides outside the gene matches: 10. The CDR3 loop reads CASSQLQGAMAEAFF. The CDR3 nucleotides are TGTGCCAGCAGCCAACTACAGGGGGCTATGGCTGAAGCTTTCTTT.

The rearrangement uses TRBV6-5 and TRBJ1-3, with D tentatively TRBD1 (6 bases). The V gene lost 5 bases and the J gene lost 4 bases, with 15 bases spanning the gap. Germline V gene lookup returns CDR1 MNHEY and CDR2 SVGAGI. This CDR3 contains 15 residues. Here the CDR3 DNA reads TGTGCCAGCAGTAAACCGGGGGGGCGAGGAAACACCATATATTTT. This sequence encodes CASSKPGGRGNTIYF.

The J gene is TRBJ2-1, the V gene TRBV15, with 10 bases that match TRBD2. Trimming cost V 0 bases and J 9 bases; bases outside gene matches: 17. Germline CDR1 and CDR2: LNHNV and YYDKDF (reference sequence). This CDR3 is 19 amino acids long. In DNA form, the CDR3 reads TGTGCCACCAGCAGAGATCGGCTAGCGGGGATCCTAGCGGGGGTTGAGCAGTTCTTC. It specifies CATSRDRLAGILAGVEQFF.

V and J are TRBV5-6 and TRBJ1-3, with D maybe TRBD1 (6 bases). Per germline, CDR1 SGHDT and CDR2 YYEEEE. CDR3 length: 13 residues. Deletions cut 4 bases from V and 7 bases from J, with 12 bases between. The CDR3 loop reads CASSPGTTNTIYF. Here the CDR3 DNA reads TGTGCCAGCAGCCCCGGGACAACTAACACCATATATTTT.

The chain carries TRBV11-2 and TRBJ2-7; possibly TRBD2 for D (5 bases). Deletions cut 7 bases from V and 5 bases from J, with 12 bases between. The germline V gene has CDR1 SGHAT and CDR2 FQNNGV. The CDR3 length is 12 residues. This CDR3 reads CASTPMRDEQYF. CDR3 in DNA: TGTGCCAGCACCCCGATGAGGGACGAGCAGTACTTC.

Only one count was recorded for this clone. V and J are TRBV30 and TRBJ2-3; D gene uncertain. Trimming cost V 2 bases and J 2 bases, with 11 bases left between them. This CDR3 has 14 residues. Germline CDR1 is GTSNPN and CDR2 is SVGIG (reference sequence). CDR3 in DNA: TGTGCCTGGAGTATGAGTGTTTACACAGATACGCAGTATTTT. Translation gives CAWSMSVYTDTQYF.